The 31 T cell receptor beta chains presented below share a single source sample, sequenced in a study of blood T cell repertoires in COVID-19. Data came from immunoSEQ multiplex PCR; TCRdb stores just in-frame clones and leaves some out. The data show about 190,000 clones, around four fifths seen once. Sequencing used PBMCs or T cells enriched from blood (not recorded which). The receptors shown here come from a woman in her forties or fifties who had recovered from COVID-19.

To note about this clone: The same CDR3 arises from other DNA sequences in this sample as well. CDR3 DNA sequence: TGTGCCAGCAGCCCAGGGGGTGGCTACACCTTC. Its protein product is CASSPGGGYTF. The J gene is TRBJ1-2, the V gene TRBV11-2; 7 nucleotides match TRBD1. CDR3 length: 11 amino acids. Per germline, CDR1 SGHAT and CDR2 FQNNGV. V was pared by 5 bases and J by 7 bases, with 1 base of the junction left unmatched.

The V gene is TRBV6-1, the J gene TRBJ1-4; D remains unclear. The V end was cut by 3 bases, the J end by 4 bases, with 9 bases between. The CDR3 runs 14 residues. Germline CDR1 MNHNS, CDR2 SASEGT. CDR3 loop: CASSEVGYNEKLFF. The CDR3 DNA reads TGTGCCAGCAGTGAGGTGGGCTATAATGAAAAACTGTTTTTT.

This chain links TRBV19 with TRBJ2-1, with 9 bases that match TRBD2. This CDR3 spans 18 amino acids. Germline CDR1 is LNHDA and CDR2 is SQIVND (reference sequence). V shed 4 bases and J 2 bases; nucleotides not matched to a gene: 12. CDR3 DNA sequence: TGTGCCAGTAGTAGGCTAGCGGGAAATACCCCACCCTACAATGAGCAGTTCTTC. Protein: CASSRLAGNTPPYNEQFF.

The chain couples TRBV18 to TRBJ1-3, with D unresolved. V lost 5 bases and J lost 0, with 5 bases in between. CDR3 size: 13 residues. CDR1 and CDR2 from the germline V gene are KGHSH and LQKENI. CDR3 loop: CASSASSGNTIYF. The CDR3, as DNA: TGTGCCAGCTCAGCGAGCTCTGGAAACACCATATATTTT.

This clone has only one observation. The chain is built from TRBV2 and TRBJ2-3, with D perhaps TRBD1 (5 bases). The CDR3 is 14 residues long. CDR1 and CDR2 (germline): SNHLY, FYNNEI. Trimming took 5 bases from V and 0 from J, leaving 9 bases between them. The CDR3 region has the DNA TGTGCCAGCAGTAGACAGAGTAGCACAGATACGCAGTATTTT. Protein product: CASSRQSSTDTQYF.

This sequence joins TRBV4-2 and TRBJ2-2; D is perhaps TRBD2 (6 bases). The CDR3 is made up of 15 amino acids. CDR1 LGHNA and CDR2 YNFKEQ come from the germline V gene. V lost 2 bases, J lost 3 bases, and 10 bases lay in between. As DNA, the CDR3 is TGTGCCAGCAGCCAACTAGAGCGGGACACCGGGGAGCTGTTTTTT. It translates to CASSQLERDTGELFF.

This rearrangement joins TRBV5-4 to TRBJ1-1, with 11 bases fitting TRBD1. Germline CDR1 reads SGHNT; CDR2 reads YYREEE (reference sequence). The J segment lost 4 bases and the V segment lost 3 bases, leaving 5 bases of the junction unmatched. The CDR3 sequence is 15 residues long. The CDR3 loop reads CASSSGTGGTTEAFF. CDR3 coding DNA: TGTGCCAGCAGCTCTGGGACAGGGGGGACCACTGAAGCTTTCTTT. The whole variable domain, filled in from reference TRBV5-4 and TRBJ1-1, reads ETGVTQSPTHLIKTRGQQVTLRCSSQSGHNTVSWYQQALGQGPQFIFQYYREEENGRGNFPPRFSGLQFPNYSSELNVNALELDDSALYLCASSSGTGGTTEAFFGQGTRLTVV.

The rearrangement uses TRBV7-2 and TRBJ2-1; 13 bases are shared with TRBD2. The CDR3 consists of 15 residues. V was clipped by 2 bases and J by 7 bases; unmatched bases: 2. CDR1 and CDR2 from the germline V gene are SGHTA and FQGNSA. DNA for the CDR3: TGTGCCAGCAGCTTACTGGGACTAGCGGGGAATGAGCAGTTCTTC. This gives the protein CASSLLGLAGNEQFF. The full variable domain, its missing parts supplied by reference TRBV7-2 and TRBJ2-1, is GAGVSQSPSNKVTEKGKDVELRCDPISGHTALYWYRQSLGQGLEFLIYFQGNSAPDKSGLPSDRFSAERTGGSVSTLTIQRTQQEDSAVYLCASSLLGLAGNEQFFGPGTRLTVL.

The CDR3: CSVEAYKGYFSGYTF. The DNA for the CDR3 is TGCAGCGTTGAGGCTTACAAGGGGTACTTTTCTGGCTACACCTTC. The chain employs TRBV29-1 and TRBJ1-2; tentatively, D is TRBD1 (5 bases). The CDR3 runs 15 residues. Trimming removed 3 bases at V and 7 bases at J, with 21 bases between. Germline-derived CDR1 and CDR2 are SQVTM and ANQGSEA.

The chain is built from TRBV4-1 and TRBJ2-1, with 10 nucleotides matching TRBD1. The germline V gene has CDR1 MGHRA and CDR2 YSYEKL. Trimming cost V 0 bases and J 6 bases; bases outside gene matches: 11. The CDR3 is 18 residues long. DNA for the CDR3: TGCGCCAGCAGCCAAGATCGTTCCAGGGACAGGGGAAGCAATGAGCAGTTCTTC. Amino acids: CASSQDRSRDRGSNEQFF.

The chain couples TRBV7-8 to TRBJ1-6; a possible D gene is TRBD1 (5 bases). Germline V gene sequence: CDR1 SGHVS, CDR2 FQNEAQ. The CDR3 runs 14 residues. Trimming shortened V by 1 base and J by 7 bases, and 8 bases separated the two germline ends. The CDR3 DNA sequence: TGTGCCAGCAGCTTAGGGGACTTAAATTCACCCCTCCACTTT. Protein product: CASSLGDLNSPLHF.

The chain is built from TRBV5-1 and TRBJ2-2, with a possible D match to TRBD2 (6 bases). Germline V gene sequence: CDR1 SGHRS, CDR2 YFSETQ. The germline V and J ends were trimmed by 0 bases and 5 bases, with 11 bases remaining between them. CDR3 length: 15 residues. CDR3 nucleotide sequence: TGCGCCAGCAGCTTGGCCGTCGGGAGTACCGGGGAGCTGTTTTTT. This codes for CASSLAVGSTGELFF.

V usage is TRBV5-8 and J usage is TRBJ1-5; perhaps TRBD1 as D (6 bases). V was pared by 0 bases and J by 5 bases, with 12 bases between. Germline CDR1 reads SGHTS; CDR2 reads YDEGEE. CDR3 size: 15 residues. Here the CDR3 DNA reads TGTGCCAGCAGCTTGGGGGGGCTGGGGGATCAGCCCCAGCATTTT. Residues: CASSLGGLGDQPQHF.

The rearrangement links TRBV19 to TRBJ1-5, with D possibly being TRBD1 (5 bases). In germline, CDR1 is LNHDA, CDR2 SQIVND (reference sequence). The V and J ends lost 2 bases and 4 bases respectively, with 12 bases between them. The CDR3 extends over 15 amino acids. CDR3 in DNA: TGTGCCAGTAGTATACAAGGGGATTGGAATCAGCCCCAGCATTTT. This encodes CASSIQGDWNQPQHF.

This rearrangement joins TRBV9 to TRBJ2-2, with 7 bases matching TRBD1. Germline V gene sequence: CDR1 SGDLS, CDR2 YYNGEE. There are 16 residues in the CDR3. Trimming cost V 3 bases and J 0 bases; bases outside gene matches: 5. The CDR3 reads CASSALTGANTGELFF. The CDR3 DNA reads TGTGCCAGCAGCGCGTTAACAGGGGCGAACACCGGGGAGCTGTTTTTT. Complete variable domain (other parts from reference TRBV9 and TRBJ2-2): DSGVTQTPKHLITATGQRVTLRCSPRSGDLSVYWYQQSLDQGLQFLIQYYNGEERAKGNILERFSAQQFPDLHSELNLSSLELGDSALYFCASSALTGANTGELFFGEGSRLTVL.

In its sample, this clone was seen once. CDR3 amino acids: CASRLRGNTEAFF. The CDR3 DNA reads TGTGCCAGCAGACTCCGGGGGAACACTGAAGCTTTCTTT. The chain employs TRBV7-3 and TRBJ1-1, with unresolved D. The CDR3 runs 13 residues. V lost 6 bases and J lost 1, with 9 bases in between. Germline lookup yields CDR1 SGHTA and CDR2 FQGTGA.

Only one count was recorded for this clone. The chain carries TRBV18 and TRBJ2-2, with 7 nucleotides matching TRBD2. The V and J ends lost 5 bases and 1 base, in that order; junction bases with no gene match: 7. The CDR3 is 16 residues long. Germline assignment: CDR1 KGHSH and CDR2 LQKENI. The CDR3 protein is CASSNQGTKNTGELFF. CDR3 nucleotides: TGTGCCAGCTCAAACCAAGGGACTAAGAACACCGGGGAGCTGTTTTTT.

This clone was seen more than once but under ten times. The chain is built from TRBV27 and TRBJ1-2; 12 bases are shared with TRBD1. This CDR3 has 16 residues. From germline, CDR1 is MNHEY and CDR2 SMNVEV (reference sequence). The V segment lost 6 bases and the J segment 4 bases; nucleotides outside the gene matches: 9. Here the CDR3 reads CASRPGTGGFLYGYTF. The CDR3 coding sequence is TGTGCCAGCAGACCCGGGACAGGGGGCTTCCTCTATGGCTACACCTTC.

The J gene is TRBJ1-3, the V gene TRBV4-3; D is uncertain. V lost 2 bases, J lost 0 bases, and 8 bases lay in between. CDR3 length: 15 amino acids. CDR1 is LGHNA, CDR2 YSLEER, per germline. CDR3 sequence: CASSQTISSGNTIYF. As DNA, the CDR3 is TGCGCCAGCAGCCAAACGATCAGCTCTGGAAACACCATATATTTT.

The chain joins TRBV4-3 to TRBJ2-1, with TRBD2 as a possible D gene (6 bases). Germline CDR1 LGHNA, CDR2 YSLEER. The V and J ends lost 1 base and 5 bases respectively, with 9 bases between them. The CDR3 has 14 residues. CDR3 nucleotide sequence: TGCGCCAGCAGCCAAGTAGGAGGGAACAATGAGCAGTTCTTC. Encoded protein: CASSQVGGNNEQFF.

The V call is TRBV18, the J call TRBJ1-1; TRBD1 is a possible D gene (6 bases). There are 13 residues in the CDR3. With 5 bases removed from V and 1 base from J, the gap between germline ends came to 8 bases. Germline-derived CDR1 and CDR2 are KGHSH and LQKENI. CDR3 protein: CASSYRENTEAFF. The CDR3 bases are TGTGCCAGCTCATACAGGGAGAACACTGAAGCTTTCTTT.

The DNA of the CDR3 is TGTGCCAGCAGTCCTGCGGACAGGGGATTTGCCGGGGAGCTGTTTTTT. Protein: CASSPADRGFAGELFF. The chain links TRBV6-6 to TRBJ2-2; 9 bases are shared with TRBD1. The germline CDR1 and CDR2 sequences are MNHNY and SVGAGI (reference sequence). With 5 bases clipped from V and 6 bases from J, the junction kept 10 bases outside the gene matches. The CDR3 runs 16 residues.

The rearrangement uses TRBV5-6 and TRBJ2-3, with a possible D match to TRBD2 (6 bases). This CDR3 contains 15 residues. Germline CDR1 SGHDT, CDR2 YYEEEE. V was pared by 0 bases and J by 3 bases, with 11 bases between. CDR3 DNA sequence: TGTGCCAGCAGCTTGGCGGGGGTCGGTACAGATACGCAGTATTTT. It translates to CASSLAGVGTDTQYF.

The chain employs TRBV24-1 and TRBJ2-1; 8 bases are a match to TRBD2. After removal of 4 bases from V and 6 bases from J, the junction contained 7 bases not matched to a gene. Germline values: CDR1 KGHDR, CDR2 SFDVKD. CDR3 length: 15 residues. The CDR3 coding sequence is TGTGCCACCAGTGACCCTGGACTAGCCTTCAATGAGCAGTTCTTC. Its translation: CATSDPGLAFNEQFF.

J is TRBJ1-2 and V is TRBV18; a possible D gene is TRBD1 (5 bases). The V gene's germline CDR1 is KGHSH and CDR2 LQKENI. CDR3 length: 16 amino acids. V was cut by 3 bases and J by 9 bases, with 23 bases left in between. DNA for the CDR3: TGTGCCAGCTCACCGACGTCGGGGGACCGGACGTCGCGCTACACCTTC. It translates to CASSPTSGDRTSRYTF. Using reference TRBV18 and TRBJ1-2 for the parts outside the CDR3, the full variable domain is NAGVMQNPRHLVRRRGQEARLRCSPMKGHSHVYWYRQLPEEGLKFMVYLQKENIIDESGMPKERFSAEFPKEGPSILRIQQVVRGDSAAYFCASSPTSGDRTSRYTFGSGTRLTVV.

The chain carries TRBV11-3 and TRBJ2-7; D not resolved. V was pared by 5 bases and J by 0 bases, with 5 bases between. CDR1 SGHNT and CDR2 YENEEA come from the germline V gene. The CDR3 extends over 12 amino acids. The CDR3 region is CASSGSSYEQYF. The CDR3 region has the DNA TGTGCCAGCAGCGGTAGCTCCTACGAGCAGTACTTC. Drawing the rest from reference TRBV11-3 and TRBJ2-7, the complete variable domain is EAGVVQSPRYKIIEKKQPVAFWCNPISGHNTLYWYLQNLGQGPELLIRYENEEAVDDSQLPKDRFSAERLKGVDSTLKIQPAELGDSAVYLCASSGSSYEQYFGPGTRLTVT.

V and J are TRBV7-3 and TRBJ1-2; possible D gene TRBD1, 5 bases. V was pared by 5 bases and J by 6 bases, with 13 bases between. The CDR3 is 13 amino acids. CDR1 and CDR2 (germline): SGHTA, FQGTGA. CDR3 residues: CASSHAGGDGYTF. CDR3 nucleotides: TGTGCCAGCAGCCACGCAGGAGGGGATGGCTACACCTTC.

This clone was detected a few times. In nucleotides, the CDR3 is TGTGCCAGCAGGTTTAGCGGGAGAGGAGAGCAGTTCTTC. This sequence encodes CASRFSGRGEQFF. The gene calls are TRBV28 and TRBJ2-1; 9 bases fit TRBD2. V lost 6 bases, J lost 10 bases, and 7 bases stayed unmatched. There are 13 residues in the CDR3. CDR1 is MDHEN, CDR2 SYDVKM, per germline.

The rearrangement links TRBV6-5 to TRBJ2-1; a possible D gene is TRBD2 (5 bases). CDR1 MNHEY and CDR2 SVGAGI come from the germline V gene. This CDR3 is 14 amino acids long. The V gene lost 4 bases and the J gene lost 8 bases, with 15 bases spanning the gap. The CDR3 loop reads CASSSRVTGDEQFF. In nucleotides, the CDR3 is TGTGCCAGCAGTTCGCGGGTCACGGGCGATGAGCAGTTCTTC.

V is TRBV29-1 and J is TRBJ1-1; D is unclear. V lost 5 bases and J 0 bases, leaving 10 bases between the germline ends. The germline gives CDR1 SQVTM, CDR2 ANQGSEA. CDR3 length: 13 residues. The CDR3 DNA reads as TGCAGCGTTACCGGGATCTTGAACACTGAAGCTTTCTTT. Protein sequence: CSVTGILNTEAFF.

The chain recombines TRBV7-2 with TRBJ2-1; the match to TRBD1 covers 9 bases. The germline V gene has CDR1 SGHTA and CDR2 FQGNSA. CDR3 size: 15 residues. V shed 4 bases and J 1 base; nucleotides not matched to a gene: 2. DNA for the CDR3: TGTGCCAGCAGCTCGGACAGGGGTTCCTACAATGAGCAGTTCTTC. Translated: CASSSDRGSYNEQFF.